This TCR beta chain was captured in a study of CD8 T cells in ankylosing spondylitis. Losses at the gene ends were 5 bases for V and 6 bases for J; bases not matched to a gene: 5. CDR3 length equals 13 residues. Germline V CDR1 and CDR2: SEHNR, FQNEAQ (reference sequence). In regard to this clonotype: As yet, its antigen is unknown.

TCRdb called the 5' RACE reads again in MiXCR, with one record for every CDR3 protein. Of just over 350,000 distinct CDR3 sequences in the sample, 20% to 25% were seen once. Study findings and constraints: Within matched ankylosing spondylitis synovial fluid, disease-linked clones were reportedly significantly enriched. Previous work reported some of these motif variants in the synovial fluid and blood of reactive arthritis.

This receptor was obtained from a male donor with ankylosing spondylitis or in good health (not recorded which). The chain joins TRBV7-9 to TRBJ1-2; 8 positions match TRBD1. The sequenced sample was blood, either unsorted or a sorted T cell fraction (not recorded which). CDR3 protein: CASSPWTGNGYTF. CDR3 sequence (DNA): TGTGCCAGCAGCCCATGGACAGGGAATGGCTACACCTTC.